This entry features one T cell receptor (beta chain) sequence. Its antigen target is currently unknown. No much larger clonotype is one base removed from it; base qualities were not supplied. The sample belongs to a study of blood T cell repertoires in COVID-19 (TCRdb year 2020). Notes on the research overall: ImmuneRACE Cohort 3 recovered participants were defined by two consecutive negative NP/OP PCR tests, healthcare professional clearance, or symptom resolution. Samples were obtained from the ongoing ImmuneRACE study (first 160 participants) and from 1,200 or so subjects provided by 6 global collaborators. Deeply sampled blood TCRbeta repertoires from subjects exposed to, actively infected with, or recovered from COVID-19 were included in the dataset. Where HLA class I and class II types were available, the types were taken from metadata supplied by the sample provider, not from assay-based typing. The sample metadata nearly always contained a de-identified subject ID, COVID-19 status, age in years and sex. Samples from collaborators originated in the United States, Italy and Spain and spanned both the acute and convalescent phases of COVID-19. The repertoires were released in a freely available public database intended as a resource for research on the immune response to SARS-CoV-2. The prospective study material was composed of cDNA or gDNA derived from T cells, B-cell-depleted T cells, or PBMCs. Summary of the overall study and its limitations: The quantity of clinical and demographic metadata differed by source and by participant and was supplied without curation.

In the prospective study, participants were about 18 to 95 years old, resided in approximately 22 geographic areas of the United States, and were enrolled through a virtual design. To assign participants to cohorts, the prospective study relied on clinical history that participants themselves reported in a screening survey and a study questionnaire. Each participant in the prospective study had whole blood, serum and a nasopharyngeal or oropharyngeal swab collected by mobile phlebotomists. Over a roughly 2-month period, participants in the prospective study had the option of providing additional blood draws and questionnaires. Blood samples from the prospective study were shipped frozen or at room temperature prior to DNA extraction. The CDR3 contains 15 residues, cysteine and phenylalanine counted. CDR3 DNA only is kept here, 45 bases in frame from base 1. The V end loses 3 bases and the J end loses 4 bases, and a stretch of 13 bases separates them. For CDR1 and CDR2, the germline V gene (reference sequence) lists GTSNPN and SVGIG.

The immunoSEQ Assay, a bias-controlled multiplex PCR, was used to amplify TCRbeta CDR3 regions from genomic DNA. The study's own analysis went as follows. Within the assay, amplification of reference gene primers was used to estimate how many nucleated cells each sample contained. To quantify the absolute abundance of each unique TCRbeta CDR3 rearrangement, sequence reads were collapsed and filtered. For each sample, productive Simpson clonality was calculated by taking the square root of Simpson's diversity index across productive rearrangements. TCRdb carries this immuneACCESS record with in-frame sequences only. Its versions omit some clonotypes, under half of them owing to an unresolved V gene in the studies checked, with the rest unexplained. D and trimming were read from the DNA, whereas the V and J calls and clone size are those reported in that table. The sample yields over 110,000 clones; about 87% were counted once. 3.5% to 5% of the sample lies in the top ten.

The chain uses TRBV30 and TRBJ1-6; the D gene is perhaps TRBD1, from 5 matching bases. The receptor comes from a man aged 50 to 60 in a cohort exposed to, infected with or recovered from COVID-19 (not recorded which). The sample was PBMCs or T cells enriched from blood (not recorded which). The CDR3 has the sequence CAWRPLRQYNSPLHF. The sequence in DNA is TGTGCCTGGAGACCTCTTCGACAGTATAATTCACCCCTCCACTTT.